The clone carrying this TCR beta chain was observed many times. Its antigen is not known. This CDR3 spans 13 amino acids. Germline V lookup: CDR1 GTSNPN, CDR2 SVGIG (reference sequence). With 5 bases clipped from V and 8 bases from J, the junction kept 6 bases outside the gene matches. The sample originates from a study of T-cell reconstitution after alpha-beta-depleted transplantation in children. Whole-study results and caveats: By one year post-transplant, T-cell counts and diversity largely arose from T cells that were newly produced.

Preparing the TCRbeta library involved the use of unique molecular identifiers. TCRdb called the PCR reads again in MiXCR, with one record for every CDR3 protein. Among under 850,000 distinct CDR3 sequences listed, over 10% were seen once. Material: PBMCs, obtained before TCRalphabeta/CD19-depleted stem cell transplant. The chain employs TRBV30 and TRBJ1-2; the match to TRBD1 covers 12 bases. The TCR originated in a girl aged 2 to 10 with congenital amegakaryocytic thrombocytopenia, due to receive a stem cell transplant. The CDR3 DNA follows: TGTGCCTGGGGCCCAGGGACAGGGGGCGGCTACACCTTC. It yields the protein CAWGPGTGGGYTF.